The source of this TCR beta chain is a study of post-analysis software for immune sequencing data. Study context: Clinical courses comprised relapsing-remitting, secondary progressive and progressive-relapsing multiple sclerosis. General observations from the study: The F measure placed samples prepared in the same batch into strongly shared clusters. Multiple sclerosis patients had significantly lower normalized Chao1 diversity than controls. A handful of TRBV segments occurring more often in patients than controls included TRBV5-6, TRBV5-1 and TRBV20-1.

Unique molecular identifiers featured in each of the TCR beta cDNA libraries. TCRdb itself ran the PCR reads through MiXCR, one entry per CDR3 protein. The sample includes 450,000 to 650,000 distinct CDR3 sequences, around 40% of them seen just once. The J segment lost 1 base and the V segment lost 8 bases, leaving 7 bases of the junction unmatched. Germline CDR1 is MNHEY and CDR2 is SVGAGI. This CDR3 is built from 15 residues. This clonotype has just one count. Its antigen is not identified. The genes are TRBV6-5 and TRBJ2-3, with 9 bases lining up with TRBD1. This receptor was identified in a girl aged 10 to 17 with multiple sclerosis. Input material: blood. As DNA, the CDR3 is TGTGCCAGCGGGGAAGGGACAGGGCGCACAGATACGCAGTATTTT. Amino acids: CASGEGTGRTDTQYF.